The 10 T cell receptor beta chains below come from one sample, sequenced in a study of shared clonotypes between healthy human individuals. The protocol was immunoSEQ multiplex PCR, while the TCRdb copy is restricted to in-frame clones and leaves out a portion. The sample has more than 1 million clones; about four fifths are singletons. Sequenced input: memory CD4+ T cells from PBMCs. The sample's subset: CD45RA-negative fraction. The receptors were gathered from a man between 18 and 35 years old in good health. Some clones in this sample may be carry-over from other donors' samples.

Concerning this clone itself: This may stem from a read error, because a much larger clone lies one nucleotide away. Other DNA sequences in the sample encode the same CDR3. This chain joins TRBV2 and TRBJ2-7, with D uncertain. In germline, CDR1 is SNHLY, CDR2 FYNNEI. There are 12 residues in the CDR3. The CDR3 DNA reads TGCGCCAGCAGTTTCGAATCGTACGAGCAGTACTTC. Translated, it gives CASSFESYEQYF.

As DNA, the CDR3 is TGTGCCAGCAGTTTATCGCTAGGGCCATTCTATGGCTACACCTTC. Its protein product is CASSLSLGPFYGYTF. The chain recombines TRBV28 with TRBJ1-2; no clear D gene. The germline gives CDR1 MDHEN, CDR2 SYDVKM. Trimming shortened V by 1 base and J by 4 bases, and 13 bases separated the two germline ends. The CDR3 runs to 15 residues.

V usage is TRBV7-6 and J usage is TRBJ2-5; 8 nucleotides agree with TRBD1. Germline V gene sequence: CDR1 SGHVS, CDR2 FNYEAQ. This CDR3 is 14 amino acids long. The V and J ends lost 6 bases and 3 bases, in that order; junction bases with no gene match: 6. CDR3 nucleotide sequence: TGTGCCAGCAGGCGCTGGGGACAGGAAGAGACCCAGTACTTC. As protein: CASRRWGQEETQYF.

A note on this clone: A much more abundant neighbour one base away suggests this may be a read error. The CDR3 is CASSGDVSYEQYF. The CDR3 nucleotides read TGTGCCAGCAGTGGGGACGTCTCCTACGAGCAGTACTTC. V is TRBV2 and J is TRBJ2-7; D may correspond to TRBD1 or TRBD2 (5 bases each). Germline V gene data show CDR1 as SNHLY and CDR2 as FYNNEI. With 4 bases removed from V and 0 bases from J, the gap between germline ends came to 7 bases. The CDR3 spans 13 residues.

The chain recombines TRBV28 with TRBJ2-2, with 10 bases fitting TRBD1. CDR1 is MDHEN and CDR2 is SYDVKM in the germline V gene. V shed 6 bases and J 9 bases; nucleotides not matched to a gene: 7. CDR3 length: 14 residues. CDR3 sequence reads: CASSLGQGRRELFF. The CDR3 nucleotides are TGTGCCAGCAGCCTGGGACAGGGGAGGAGGGAGCTGTTTTTT. Drawing the rest from reference TRBV28 and TRBJ2-2, the complete variable domain is DVKVTQSSRYLVKRTGEKVFLECVQDMDHENMFWYRQDPGLGLRLIYFSYDVKMKEKGDIPEGYSVSREKKERFSLILESASTNQTSMYLCASSLGQGRRELFFGEGSRLTVL.

V and J are TRBV28 and TRBJ2-3; tentative D call: TRBD2 (6 bases). CDR3 size: 16 residues. CDR1 MDHEN and CDR2 SYDVKM come from the germline V gene. V lost 6 bases to trimming and J lost 2 bases, with 18 bases between them. The CDR3 DNA reads TGTGCCAGCAGCCCCTTGGGGGGTCGAATCACAGATACGCAGTATTTT. It translates to CASSPLGGRITDTQYF.

This chain connects TRBV5-6 to TRBJ1-1; a possible D gene is TRBD1 (6 bases). The CDR3 is 14 residues long. Germline-derived CDR1 and CDR2 are SGHDT and YYEEEE. Trimming took 5 bases from V and 2 from J, leaving 13 bases between them. CDR3 in amino acids: CASSHRQANTEAFF. As DNA, the CDR3 is TGTGCCAGCAGTCATCGACAGGCCAACACTGAAGCTTTCTTT. The whole variable domain, filled in from reference TRBV5-6 and TRBJ1-1, reads DAGVTQSPTHLIKTRGQQVTLRCSPKSGHDTVSWYQQALGQGPQFIFQYYEEEERQRGNFPDRFSGHQFPNYSSELNVNALLLGDSALYLCASSHRQANTEAFFGQGTRLTVV.

The chain combines TRBV9 with TRBJ1-5, with D uncertain. CDR1 and CDR2 from the germline V gene are SGDLS and YYNGEE. The V gene lost 0 bases and the J gene lost 5 bases, with 9 bases spanning the gap. The CDR3 is 14 amino acids. CDR3 nucleotides: TGTGCCAGCAGCGTAGGCGTCAGAGATCAGCCCCAGCATTTT. It yields the protein CASSVGVRDQPQHF.

The chain is built from TRBV14 and TRBJ1-2; a possible D gene is TRBD1 (5 bases). Germline V gene data show CDR1 as SGHDN and CDR2 as FVKESK. V was cut by 4 bases and J by 4 bases, with 16 bases left in between. The CDR3 extends over 15 amino acids. The CDR3 is CASSPRAPGSYGYTF. The CDR3 DNA sequence: TGTGCCAGCAGCCCCAGGGCCCCTGGGAGCTATGGCTACACCTTC.

CDR3 sequence (DNA): TGCGCCAGCGGGGCGGGCTTAGCTAACTATGGCTACACCTTC. Its protein product is CASGAGLANYGYTF. The chain joins TRBV5-1 to TRBJ1-2; D is possibly TRBD1 (5 bases). V lost 7 bases, J lost 0 bases, and 13 bases lay in between. Germline CDR1 SGHRS, CDR2 YFSETQ. The CDR3 extends over 14 amino acids.